These 32 T cell receptor beta chains came from one sample sequenced in a study of blood T cell repertoires in COVID-19. TCRdb keeps only in-frame clones here, not all; method: immunoSEQ multiplex PCR. The repertoire has about 150,000 clones, approximately 86% of them found once; the top ten carry 4% to 5%. Material for sequencing was peripheral blood. Every receptor here comes from a woman in her fifties or sixties with active or convalescent COVID-19.

The V call is TRBV19, the J call TRBJ1-2; tentative D call: TRBD1 (6 bases). This CDR3 comprises 13 residues. Germline assignment: CDR1 LNHDA and CDR2 SQIVND (reference sequence). Trimming removed 4 bases at V and 7 bases at J, with 13 bases between. The CDR3 here is CASSTGGPSGYTF. The CDR3 nucleotides read TGTGCCAGTAGTACGGGGGGGCCAAGTGGCTACACCTTC.

The V call is TRBV6-2 or TRBV6-3, the J call TRBJ1-1, with D unresolved. Germline CDR1 is MNHEY and CDR2 is SVGEGT. Trimming pared 0 bases from V and 0 bases from J, leaving 11 bases between. The CDR3 sequence is 16 residues long. CDR3 amino acids: CASSYSKRSMNTEAFF. The DNA for the CDR3 is TGTGCCAGCAGTTACTCGAAGCGGTCCATGAACACTGAAGCTTTCTTT.

This clone was found a few times. This chain links TRBV23-1 with TRBJ1-6, with D unclear. TRBV23-1 falls under the ORF class, with uncertain function. This CDR3 has 16 amino acids. Trimming took 3 bases from V and 7 from J, leaving 16 bases between them. CDR3 region: CASSHLVPERNSPLHF. The CDR3, as DNA: TGCGCCAGCAGTCACCTGGTCCCCGAACGGAATTCACCCCTCCACTTT.

V is TRBV18 and J is TRBJ1-1, with 8 bases lining up with TRBD1. Looked up from germline, CDR1 is KGHSH and CDR2 is LQKENI. After removal of 3 bases from V and 5 bases from J, the junction contained 8 bases not matched to a gene. The CDR3 has 15 residues. The CDR3 protein is CASSPRTGIGTEAFF. CDR3 sequence (DNA): TGTGCCAGCTCACCCAGGACAGGGATAGGGACTGAAGCTTTCTTT.

This clone was seen a single time. CDR3 coding DNA: TGTGCCAGCAGCCTCGGACAGGTAGTCTCACCCCTCCACTTT. Translating it yields CASSLGQVVSPLHF. The rearrangement joins TRBV11-2 to TRBJ1-6; 7 bases map to TRBD1. With 5 bases clipped from V and 10 bases from J, the junction kept 8 bases outside the gene matches. CDR1 and CDR2 from the germline V gene are SGHAT and FQNNGV. The CDR3 runs 14 residues.

The sample holds a few counts of this clone. V gene TRBV7-8 combines with J gene TRBJ1-3; D gene unclear. The CDR3 length is 16 residues. Per germline, CDR1 SGHVS and CDR2 FQNEAQ. The ends were cut back, 1 base at V and 0 bases at J, with 10 bases in the middle. In DNA form, the CDR3 reads TGTGCCAGCAGCTTAGGAACAACCCGCTCTGGAAACACCATATATTTT. It codes for CASSLGTTRSGNTIYF.

The chain uses TRBV2 and TRBJ1-5; 7 nucleotides line up with TRBD1. The CDR3 is made up of 15 amino acids. CDR1 and CDR2 from the germline V gene are SNHLY and FYNNEI. The J segment lost 3 bases and the V segment lost 6 bases, leaving 8 bases of the junction unmatched. CDR3 loop: CASRSGGTANQPQHF. For the CDR3, the DNA is TGTGCCAGCAGGAGTGGGGGGACAGCCAATCAGCCCCAGCATTTT.

The J gene is TRBJ2-1, the V gene TRBV7-8; D remains ambiguous. CDR1 is SGHVS and CDR2 is FQNEAQ in the germline V gene. Trimming removed 1 base at V and 5 bases at J, with 9 bases between. There are 14 residues in the CDR3. The CDR3 region has the DNA TGTGCCAGCAGCTTAGTCGGCACTAACAATGAGCAGTTCTTC. Protein product: CASSLVGTNNEQFF.

This chain connects TRBV7-2 to TRBJ2-3, with TRBD1 as a possible D gene (6 bases). The CDR3 is made up of 16 amino acids. With 0 bases removed from V and 2 bases from J, the gap between germline ends came to 12 bases. CDR1 and CDR2 (germline): SGHTA, FQGNSA. DNA of the CDR3: TGTGCCAGCAGCTTAGCCAGGGGCCTTAACACAGATACGCAGTATTTT. Its protein product is CASSLARGLNTDTQYF.

The V call is TRBV9, the J call TRBJ2-3, with TRBD1 matching over 7 bases. CDR1 is SGDLS, CDR2 YYNGEE, per germline. J lost 10 bases, V lost 3 bases, and 14 bases had no gene match. The CDR3 sequence is 15 residues long. The CDR3 DNA sequence: TGTGCCAGCAGCGGACGACAGGGCAACCCTGATGCGCAGTATTTT. As protein: CASSGRQGNPDAQYF.

J is TRBJ1-6 and V is TRBV5-6; possible D gene TRBD1, 6 bases. This CDR3 spans 17 amino acids. Germline-derived CDR1 and CDR2 are SGHDT and YYEEEE. The V gene lost 0 bases and the J gene lost 3 bases, with 13 bases spanning the gap. The CDR3 DNA reads as TGTGCCAGCAGCTTGGCCAGGGGAACCGTCTATAATTCACCCCTCCACTTT. The encoded protein is CASSLARGTVYNSPLHF.

There are many counts of this clone. V and J are TRBV6-2 or TRBV6-3 and TRBJ1-1; a possible D gene is TRBD1 (5 bases). The CDR3 contains 15 residues. Germline CDR1 and CDR2: MNHEY and SVGEGT. Between the trimmed V and J ends, which lost 2 bases and 4 bases, there was a span of 14 bases. The CDR3 DNA sequence: TGTGCCAGCAGTTACCCGAGGGACTCCGGCACTGAAGCTTTCTTT. Translating gives CASSYPRDSGTEAFF.

This clone has a handful of counts. The rearrangement links TRBV27 to TRBJ2-7; 8 bases fit TRBD2. After removal of 5 bases from V and 0 bases from J, the junction contained 9 bases not matched to a gene. The CDR3 length is 16 residues. Germline V lookup: CDR1 MNHEY, CDR2 SMNVEV (reference sequence). CDR3 residues: CASSHGLASLSYEQYF. CDR3 sequence (DNA): TGTGCCAGCAGTCACGGACTAGCCTCACTCTCCTACGAGCAGTACTTC.

This sequence joins TRBV9 and TRBJ1-3; D is possibly TRBD1 (5 bases). The V gene's germline CDR1 is SGDLS and CDR2 YYNGEE. Deletions cut 3 bases from V and 0 bases from J, with 10 bases between. The CDR3 is 15 amino acids. CDR3: CASSAQELSGNTIYF. DNA for the CDR3: TGTGCCAGCAGCGCACAGGAACTCTCTGGAAACACCATATATTTT.

The genes are TRBV7-9 and TRBJ1-3; no definite D call. Germline CDR1 SEHNR, CDR2 FQNEAQ (reference sequence). CDR3 size: 13 residues. V was clipped by 2 bases and J by 6 bases, with 8 bases between them. The CDR3, as DNA: TGTGCCAGCAGCTTAAATGCGGAAAACACCATATATTTT. It translates to CASSLNAENTIYF.

The J gene is TRBJ2-5, the V gene TRBV10-3; D might be TRBD2 (6 bases). Germline V gives CDR1 ENHRY, CDR2 SYGVKD. The CDR3 consists of 13 residues. Trimming cost V 4 bases and J 2 bases, with 8 bases left between them. The chain's CDR3 is CAISGGAQETQYF. The CDR3, as DNA: TGTGCCATCAGTGGCGGGGCTCAAGAGACCCAGTACTTC.

The V and J genes are TRBV7-3 and TRBJ2-3; 10 nucleotides match TRBD1. The V gene end was trimmed by 5 bases and the J gene end by 3 bases; junction bases not matched to a gene: 11. The CDR3 runs 17 residues. Germline CDR1 is SGHTA and CDR2 is FQGTGA. CDR3 sequence reads: CASSLLGQGGLTDTQYF. In nucleotides, the CDR3 is TGTGCCAGCAGCCTCCTCGGACAGGGGGGTTTGACAGATACGCAGTATTTT.

V and J are TRBV7-2 and TRBJ2-3, with 9 bases aligning to TRBD2. This CDR3 is built from 17 residues. Germline lookup yields CDR1 SGHTA and CDR2 FQGNSA. V shed 1 base and J 2 bases; nucleotides not matched to a gene: 7. CDR3 amino acids: CASSLVHSGGPTDTQYF. DNA for the CDR3: TGTGCCAGCAGCTTAGTTCACAGCGGGGGGCCCACAGATACGCAGTATTTT. The variable domain in full, completed from reference TRBV7-2 and TRBJ2-3, reads GAGVSQSPSNKVTEKGKDVELRCDPISGHTALYWYRQSLGQGLEFLIYFQGNSAPDKSGLPSDRFSAERTGGSVSTLTIQRTQQEDSAVYLCASSLVHSGGPTDTQYFGPGTRLTVL.

The genes are TRBV5-6 and TRBJ1-1, with 7 bases lining up with TRBD1. The V and J ends lost 0 bases and 4 bases, in that order; junction bases with no gene match: 6. This CDR3 contains 15 residues. CDR1 and CDR2 (germline): SGHDT, YYEEEE. In DNA, the CDR3 is TGTGCCAGCAGCTTGGGGGACAGACGAATCACTGAAGCTTTCTTT. This gives the protein CASSLGDRRITEAFF.

The rearrangement joins TRBV7-8 to TRBJ1-4; 7 bases are shared with TRBD1. Germline CDR1 reads SGHVS; CDR2 reads FQNEAQ. There are 13 residues in the CDR3. Trimming took 3 bases from V and 8 from J; bases not matched to a gene: 3. The CDR3 nucleotides read TGTGCCAGCAGCTTGACAGGGAGAGAAAAACTGTTTTTT. Its protein is CASSLTGREKLFF.

The V call is TRBV27, the J call TRBJ1-2; D gene uncertain. CDR1 is MNHEY and CDR2 is SMNVEV in the germline V gene (reference sequence). The CDR3 has 13 amino acids. Trimming pared 6 bases from V and 4 bases from J, leaving 12 bases between. CDR3 in DNA: TGTGCCAGCAGGGACTACGACTCCTATGGCTACACCTTC. Encoded protein: CASRDYDSYGYTF.

The V call is TRBV7-8, the J call TRBJ2-4, with 7 bases aligning to TRBD1. Germline V gene sequence: CDR1 SGHVS, CDR2 FQNEAQ. Germline trimming cut 5 bases from V and 0 bases from J; bases unmatched to any gene: 10. CDR3 length equals 17 residues. In DNA form, the CDR3 reads TGTGCCAGCAGCGCCGAGGGGGCCCAGCTAGCCAAAAACATTCAGTACTTC. Protein product: CASSAEGAQLAKNIQYF. The full variable domain, completed using reference TRBV7-8 and TRBJ2-4, is GAGVSQSPRYKVAKRGQDVALRCDPISGHVSLFWYQQALGQGPEFLTYFQNEAQLDKSGLPSDRFFAERPEGSVSTLKIQRTQQEDSAVYLCASSAEGAQLAKNIQYFGAGTRLSVL.

The rearrangement links TRBV21-1 to TRBJ2-1; the tabulated D call, TRBD1, remains unverified against the DNA. TRBV21-1 is described as a pseudogene. The CDR3 is made up of 17 amino acids. The CDR3 sequence: CASSTLQGGGAYNEQFF. Written as DNA, the CDR3 is TGTGCCAGCAGCACACTCCAAGGGGGCGGGGCTTACAATGAGCAGTTCTTC.

The chain links TRBV9 to TRBJ2-3, with TRBD2 as a possible D gene (5 bases). Germline CDR1 is SGDLS and CDR2 is YYNGEE. The CDR3 is made up of 16 amino acids. V was shortened by 3 bases and J by 5 bases, with 19 bases between the two germline ends. For the CDR3, the DNA is TGTGCCAGCAGCGCCTCCTCTAACTCGGGGTTAGATACGCAGTATTTT. Translating gives CASSASSNSGLDTQYF. The whole variable domain, remainder taken from reference TRBV9 and TRBJ2-3, is DSGVTQTPKHLITATGQRVTLRCSPRSGDLSVYWYQQSLDQGLQFLIQYYNGEERAKGNILERFSAQQFPDLHSELNLSSLELGDSALYFCASSASSNSGLDTQYFGPGTRLTVL.

The chain combines TRBV7-9 with TRBJ1-2; TRBD1 matches 10 bases. The CDR3 runs 16 residues. V dropped 5 bases and J dropped 1; count of bases not matched to a gene: 7. From germline, CDR1 is SEHNR and CDR2 FQNEAQ (reference sequence). Here the CDR3 reads CASSRSRDRGNYGYTF. CDR3 DNA: TGTGCCAGCAGCCGATCCCGGGACAGGGGTAACTATGGCTACACCTTC.

This chain joins TRBV12-3 or TRBV12-4 and TRBJ2-7, with D unresolved. CDR3 size: 11 residues. V lost 7 bases and J 5 bases, leaving 9 bases between the germline ends. CDR3 DNA: TGTGCCAGCAAGCTGGTTGACGAGCAGTACTTC. Translated: CASKLVDEQYF.

The chain carries TRBV7-8 and TRBJ2-7; D remains unclear. This CDR3 spans 11 amino acids. The V end was cut by 5 bases, the J end by 1 base, with 3 bases between. Germline V gene data show CDR1 as SGHVS and CDR2 as FQNEAQ. CDR3: CASSPSYEQYF. In DNA, the CDR3 is TGTGCCAGCAGCCCATCCTACGAGCAGTACTTC.

This clone was counted between two and nine times. The chain employs TRBV10-1 and TRBJ1-1, with D possibly being TRBD1 (5 bases). Germline V gene sequence: CDR1 WNHNN, CDR2 SYGVQD (reference sequence). V was pared by 4 bases and J by 4 bases, with 13 bases between. There are 14 residues in the CDR3. CDR3 coding DNA: TGCGCCAGCAGTGGTCAGGGCGTAAGCACTGAAGCTTTCTTT. This sequence encodes CASSGQGVSTEAFF.

This rearrangement joins TRBV5-5 to TRBJ2-2, with D possibly matching TRBD1 (5 bases). This CDR3 contains 15 residues. The V gene lost 4 bases and the J gene lost 0 bases, with 10 bases spanning the gap. CDR1 is SGHKS, CDR2 YYEKEE, per germline (reference sequence). The CDR3 sequence: CASSPQGANTGELFF. CDR3 DNA: TGTGCCAGCAGCCCGCAGGGCGCGAACACCGGGGAGCTGTTTTTT.

CDR3 sequence (DNA): TGCAGCGCTATGACAGGGAATGGTGGAGCTTTCTTT. Translating gives CSAMTGNGGAFF. The chain employs TRBV29-1 and TRBJ1-1; 7 bases are a match to TRBD1. Germline-derived CDR1 and CDR2 are SQVTM and ANQGSEA. J was trimmed by 10 bases and V by 7 bases; bases with no gene match: 12. The length of the CDR3 is 12 residues.

This chain connects TRBV3-1 (or the pseudogene TRBV3-2) to TRBJ1-2, with 9 bases that match TRBD1. The CDR3 spans 13 residues. Germline CDR1 is LGHDT and CDR2 is YNNKEL (reference sequence). Trimming removed 5 bases from V and 8 bases from J; junction bases left unmatched: 6. This chain's CDR3 is CASSAGTGPGYTF. The DNA of the CDR3 is TGTGCCAGCAGCGCCGGGACAGGGCCCGGCTACACCTTC.

The CDR3 DNA sequence: TGTGCCAGTAGTATCGACAGCTCGAGCTCCTACAATGAGCAGTTCTTC. It codes for CASSIDSSSSYNEQFF. The genes are TRBV19 and TRBJ2-1; possible D gene TRBD1, 5 bases. Trimming pared 3 bases from V and 0 bases from J, leaving 12 bases between. The CDR3 has 16 residues. Germline loops: CDR1 LNHDA, CDR2 SQIVND (reference sequence).